This TCR beta chain came from a study of neurological immune-mediated disorders. In this sample, this clonotype turned up many times. V lost 7 bases, J lost 2 bases, and 15 bases lay in between. Germline CDR1 is DFQATT and CDR2 is SNEGSKA (reference sequence). CDR3 size: 13 residues. TCRdb ran MiXCR on the 5' RACE reads and lists one entry per CDR3 protein. The sample lists around 23,000 distinct CDR3 sequences, roughly 13% seen once, with roughly 17% in the top ten. The sample taken for sequencing was PBMCs. The sequence came from a woman aged 40 to 49 with HTLV-1-associated myelopathy (HAM/TSP). V gene TRBV20-1 combines with J gene TRBJ2-7; the D gene could be TRBD1 or TRBD2 (5 bases each). The CDR3 spells CSVPRGRTYEQYF. CDR3 DNA sequence: TGCAGTGTCCCGAGGGGTAGGACCTACGAGCAGTACTTC.